This T cell receptor (beta chain) was observed in a study of blood T cell repertoires in COVID-19. Study in general: Specimens from acute and convalescent COVID-19 originated in the United States, Italy and Spain. PBMCs, B-cell-depleted T cells, or T cells provided the cDNA or gDNA that made up the material.

The CDR3 is made up of 13 amino acids. CDR1 SGHVS and CDR2 FNYEAQ come from the germline V gene. Trimming took 5 bases from V and 2 from J; bases not matched to a gene: 2. Per the original data handling: Amplifying reference gene primers gave estimates of nucleated cell counts. Sequenced by immunoSEQ multiplex PCR; TCRdb stores in-frame clones only, minus some. V, J and clone size were drawn from that table, and D and trimming were deduced from the DNA. The sample lists over 120,000 clones; 80% to 90% were seen once. This receptor was obtained from a woman aged 50 to 65 with acute or convalescent COVID-19. Sequenced: peripheral blood. The J gene is TRBJ2-7, the V gene TRBV7-6; 8 nucleotides agree with TRBD2. Here the CDR3 reads CASSPGGPYEQYF. In nucleotides, the CDR3 is TGTGCCAGCAGCCCGGGGGGGCCCTACGAGCAGTACTTC.